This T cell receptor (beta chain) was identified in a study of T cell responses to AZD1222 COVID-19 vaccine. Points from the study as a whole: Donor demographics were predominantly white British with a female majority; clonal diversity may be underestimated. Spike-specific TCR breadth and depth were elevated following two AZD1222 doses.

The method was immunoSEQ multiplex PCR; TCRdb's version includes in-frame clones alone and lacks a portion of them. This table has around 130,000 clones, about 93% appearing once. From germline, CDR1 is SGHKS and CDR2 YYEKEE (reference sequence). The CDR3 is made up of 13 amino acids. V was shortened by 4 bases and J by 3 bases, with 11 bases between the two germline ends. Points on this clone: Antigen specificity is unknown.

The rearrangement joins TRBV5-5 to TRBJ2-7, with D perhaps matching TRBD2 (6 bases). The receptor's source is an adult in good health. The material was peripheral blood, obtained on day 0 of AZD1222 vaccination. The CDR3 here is CASSLGGGYEQYF. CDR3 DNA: TGTGCCAGCAGCCTCGGGGGAGGCTACGAGCAGTACTTC.